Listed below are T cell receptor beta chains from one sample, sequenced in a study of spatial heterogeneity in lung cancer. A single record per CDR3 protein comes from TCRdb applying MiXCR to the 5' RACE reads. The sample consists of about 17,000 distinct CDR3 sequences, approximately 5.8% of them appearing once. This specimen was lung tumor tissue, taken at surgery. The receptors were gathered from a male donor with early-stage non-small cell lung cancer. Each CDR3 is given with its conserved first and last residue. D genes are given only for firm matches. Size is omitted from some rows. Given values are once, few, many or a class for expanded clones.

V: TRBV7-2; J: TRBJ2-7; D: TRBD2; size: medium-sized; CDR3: CASGGSYEQYF; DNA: TGTGCTAGCGGGGGCTCCTACGAGCAGTACTTC
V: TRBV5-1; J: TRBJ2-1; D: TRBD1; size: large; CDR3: CASSFKTGDSYNEQFF; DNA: TGCGCCAGCAGCTTCAAAACCGGGGACAGCTACAATGAGCAGTTCTTC
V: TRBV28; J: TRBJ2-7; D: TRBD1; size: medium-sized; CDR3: CASSRTGGLYEQYF; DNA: TGTGCCAGCAGTAGGACAGGGGGACTGTACGAGCAGTACTTC
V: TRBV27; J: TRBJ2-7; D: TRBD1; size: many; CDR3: CASSRTGTGYEQYF; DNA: TGTGCCAGCAGTCGAACAGGGACAGGCTACGAGCAGTACTTC
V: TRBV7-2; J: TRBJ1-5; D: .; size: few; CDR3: CASSLAQLNQPQHF; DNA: TGTGCCAGCAGCTTAGCCCAACTCAATCAGCCCCAGCATTTT
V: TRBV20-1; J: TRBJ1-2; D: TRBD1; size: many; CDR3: CSADGQGRITF; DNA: TGCAGTGCTGATGGACAGGGCCGAATCACCTTC
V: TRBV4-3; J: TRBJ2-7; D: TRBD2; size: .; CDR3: CASSQGSSGGSYEQYF; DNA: TGCGCCAGCAGCCAAGGATCTAGCGGGGGTTCCTACGAGCAGTACTTC
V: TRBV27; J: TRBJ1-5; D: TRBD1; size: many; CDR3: CASSRQGRGNQPQHF; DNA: TGTGCCAGCAGTCGACAGGGAAGGGGCAATCAGCCCCAGCATTTT
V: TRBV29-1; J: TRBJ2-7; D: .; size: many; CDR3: CSVKLTGSSYEQYF; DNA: TGCAGCGTTAAACTCACAGGGAGCTCCTACGAGCAGTACTTC
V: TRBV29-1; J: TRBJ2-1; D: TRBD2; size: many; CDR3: CSANRASGSTYNEQFF; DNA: TGCAGCGCAAACAGGGCTAGCGGGAGCACCTACAATGAGCAGTTCTTC
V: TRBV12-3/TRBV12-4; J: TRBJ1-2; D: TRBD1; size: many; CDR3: CASKRDSVYGYTF; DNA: TGTGCCAGCAAACGGGACAGTGTCTATGGCTACACCTTC
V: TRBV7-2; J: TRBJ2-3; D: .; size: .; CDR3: CASSLLVSTDTQYF; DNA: TGTGCCAGCAGCTTACTAGTCAGCACAGATACGCAGTATTTT
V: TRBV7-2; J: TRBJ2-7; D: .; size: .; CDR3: CASSLDQYYEQYF; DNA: TGTGCCAGCAGCTTAGACCAGTACTACGAGCAGTACTTC
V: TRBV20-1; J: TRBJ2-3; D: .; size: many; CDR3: CSARRRYPSTDTQYF; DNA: TGCAGTGCTAGGAGGAGGTATCCGAGCACAGATACGCAGTATTTT
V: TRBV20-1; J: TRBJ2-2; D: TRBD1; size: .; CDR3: CSALPRPGTGFKDGELFF; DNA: TGCAGTGCTCTTCCCCGGCCCGGGACAGGGTTTAAGGACGGGGAGCTGTTTTTT
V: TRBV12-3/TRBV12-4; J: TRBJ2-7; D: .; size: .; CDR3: CASSFGGVRYEQYF; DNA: TGTGCCAGCAGTTTCGGGGGAGTAAGGTACGAGCAGTACTTC
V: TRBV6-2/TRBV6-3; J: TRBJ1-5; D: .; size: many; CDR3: CASREGGSNQPQHF; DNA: TGTGCCAGCAGGGAAGGGGGTAGCAATCAGCCCCAGCATTTT
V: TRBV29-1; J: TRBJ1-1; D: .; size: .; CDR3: CSVEGGRGNTEAFF; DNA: TGCAGCGTTGAAGGAGGGCGTGGGAACACTGAAGCTTTCTTT
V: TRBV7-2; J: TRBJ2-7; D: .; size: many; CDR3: CASSSESGYEQYF; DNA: TGTGCCAGCAGCTCCGAGAGCGGCTACGAGCAGTACTTC
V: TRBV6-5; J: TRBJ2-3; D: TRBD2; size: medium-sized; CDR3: CASSRTSGSDTQYF; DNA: TGTGCCAGCAGTAGGACTAGCGGATCAGATACGCAGTATTTT
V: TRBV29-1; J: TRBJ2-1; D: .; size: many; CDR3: CSVEVTGGDNEQFF; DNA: TGCAGCGTTGAAGTTACAGGTGGGGACAATGAGCAGTTCTTC
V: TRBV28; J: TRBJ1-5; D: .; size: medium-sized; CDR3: CASILQGGNQPQHF; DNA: TGTGCCAGCATCCTACAGGGAGGCAATCAGCCCCAGCATTTT
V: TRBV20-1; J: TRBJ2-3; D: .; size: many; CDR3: CSSHPGTDTQYF; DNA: TGCAGTTCTCACCCTGGCACAGATACGCAGTATTTT
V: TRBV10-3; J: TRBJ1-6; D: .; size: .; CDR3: CAISESTGSGSPLHF; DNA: TGTGCCATCAGTGAGTCGACGGGGTCGGGATCACCCCTCCACTTT
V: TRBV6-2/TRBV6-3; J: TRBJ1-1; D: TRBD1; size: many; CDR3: CASSGTVGTEAFF; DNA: TGTGCCAGCAGTGGGACAGTGGGCACTGAAGCTTTCTTT
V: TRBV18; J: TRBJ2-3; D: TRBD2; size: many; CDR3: CASSLTSGGRTDTQYF; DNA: TGTGCCAGCTCGCTGACTAGCGGGGGGCGAACAGATACGCAGTATTTT
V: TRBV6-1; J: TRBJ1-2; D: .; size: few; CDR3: CASSPRGRGPKDYGYTF; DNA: TGTGCCAGCTCCCCTAGGGGCCGGGGGCCTAAAGACTATGGCTACACCTTC
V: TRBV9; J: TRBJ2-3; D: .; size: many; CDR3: CASSVRADGTDTQYF; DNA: TGTGCCAGCAGCGTAAGGGCAGACGGCACAGATACGCAGTATTTT
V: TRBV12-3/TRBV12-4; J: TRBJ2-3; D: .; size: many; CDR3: CASSQLGRRNTDTQYF; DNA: TGTGCCAGCAGCCAGCTAGGACGGAGAAACACAGATACGCAGTATTTT
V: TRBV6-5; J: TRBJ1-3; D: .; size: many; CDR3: CASIEIGLAGNTIYF; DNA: TGTGCCAGCATCGAGATAGGGTTGGCTGGAAACACCATATATTTT
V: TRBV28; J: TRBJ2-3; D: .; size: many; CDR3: CASPPPRGSHTDTQYF; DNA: TGTGCCAGTCCCCCCCCCCGGGGGAGCCACACAGATACGCAGTATTTT
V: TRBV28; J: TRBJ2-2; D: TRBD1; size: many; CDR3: CASSLVLGVGTGVTGELFF; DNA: TGTGCCAGCAGTTTAGTGTTGGGGGTAGGGACAGGGGTCACCGGGGAGCTGTTTTTT
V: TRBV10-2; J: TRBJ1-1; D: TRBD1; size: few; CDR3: CASSRGKNTEAFF; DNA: TGCGCCAGCAGCAGGGGGAAGAACACTGAAGCTTTCTTT
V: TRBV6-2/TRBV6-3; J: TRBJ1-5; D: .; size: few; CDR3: CASSYRGAGDWQPQHF; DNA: TGTGCCAGCAGTTACAGGGGGGCCGGGGATTGGCAGCCCCAGCATTTT
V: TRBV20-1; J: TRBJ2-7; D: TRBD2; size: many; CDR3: CSAAGTGEWYEQYF; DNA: TGCAGTGCAGCGGGAACGGGGGAATGGTACGAGCAGTACTTC
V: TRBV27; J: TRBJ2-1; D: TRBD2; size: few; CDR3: CASSLTTSFDEQFF; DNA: TGTGCCAGCAGTCTCACGACTAGCTTCGATGAGCAGTTCTTC
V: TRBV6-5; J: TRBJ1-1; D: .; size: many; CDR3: CASSYSGYTEAFF; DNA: TGTGCCAGCAGTTACTCAGGGTACACTGAAGCTTTCTTT
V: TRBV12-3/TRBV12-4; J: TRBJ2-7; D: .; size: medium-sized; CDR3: CASSFGGHEQYF; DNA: TGTGCCAGCAGTTTTGGTGGCCACGAGCAGTACTTC
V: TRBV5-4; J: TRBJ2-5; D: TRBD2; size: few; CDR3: CASSLGGEGTQYF; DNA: TGTGCCAGCAGCTTGGGCGGGGAGGGGACCCAGTACTTC
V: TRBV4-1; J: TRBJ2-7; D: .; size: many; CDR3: CASSQGPGPSYEQYF; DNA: TGCGCCAGCAGCCAAGGCCCGGGACCCTCCTACGAGCAGTACTTC
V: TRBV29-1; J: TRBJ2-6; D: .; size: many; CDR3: CSVTAGSGANVLTF; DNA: TGCAGCGTTACGGCAGGGTCTGGGGCCAACGTCCTGACTTTC
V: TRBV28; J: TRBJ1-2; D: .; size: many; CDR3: CASSSLNEGGYTF; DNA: TGTGCCAGCAGTTCCTTGAATGAGGGAGGCTACACCTTC
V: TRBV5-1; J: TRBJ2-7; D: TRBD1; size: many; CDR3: CASSLELWGQGGHEQYF; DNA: TGCGCCAGCAGCTTGGAACTTTGGGGACAGGGTGGCCACGAGCAGTACTTC
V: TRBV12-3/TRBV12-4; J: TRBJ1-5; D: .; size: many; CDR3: CASSPGTEYQPQHF; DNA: TGTGCCAGCAGCCCCGGGACGGAGTATCAGCCCCAGCATTTT
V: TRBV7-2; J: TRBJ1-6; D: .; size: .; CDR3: CASSLISDSPLHF; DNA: TGTGCCAGCAGCCTTATATCCGATTCACCCCTCCACTTT
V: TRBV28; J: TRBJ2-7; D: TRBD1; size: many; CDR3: CASSPSVEGAYEQYF; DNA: TGTGCCAGCAGCCCTTCGGTTGAGGGGGCGTACGAGCAGTACTTC
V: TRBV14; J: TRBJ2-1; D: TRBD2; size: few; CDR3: CASSHGGSNGYEQFF; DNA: TGTGCCAGCAGCCACGGCGGGAGTAACGGGTATGAGCAGTTCTTC
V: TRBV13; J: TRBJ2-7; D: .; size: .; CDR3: CASSPEGPPYEQYF; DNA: TGTGCCAGCAGTCCCGAGGGCCCCCCCTACGAGCAGTACTTC
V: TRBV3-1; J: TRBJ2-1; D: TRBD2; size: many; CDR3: CASRPGLALDEQFF; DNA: TGTGCCAGCAGGCCGGGACTAGCGTTGGATGAGCAGTTCTTC
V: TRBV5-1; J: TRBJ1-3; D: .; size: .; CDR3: CASSLDSSGNTIYF; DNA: TGCGCCAGCAGCCTCGACAGCTCTGGAAACACCATATATTTT
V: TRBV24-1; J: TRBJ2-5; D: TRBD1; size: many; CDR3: CATSDGQGARETQYF; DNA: TGTGCCACCAGTGATGGTCAGGGGGCGCGAGAGACCCAGTACTTC
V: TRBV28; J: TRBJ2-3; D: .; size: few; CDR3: CASSSPVSTDTQYF; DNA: TGTGCCAGCAGTTCGCCGGTTAGCACAGATACGCAGTATTTT
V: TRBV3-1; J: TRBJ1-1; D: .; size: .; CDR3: CASSQVGTEAFF; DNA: TGTGCCAGCAGCCAAGTGGGGACTGAAGCTTTCTTT
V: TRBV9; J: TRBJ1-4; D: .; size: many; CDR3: CASSVDGAPSEKLFF; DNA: TGTGCCAGCAGCGTAGATGGGGCGCCTTCTGAAAAACTGTTTTTT
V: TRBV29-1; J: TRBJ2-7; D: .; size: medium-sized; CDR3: CSVEDPGGGSHEQYF; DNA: TGCAGCGTTGAAGATCCCGGGGGAGGCTCCCACGAGCAGTACTTC
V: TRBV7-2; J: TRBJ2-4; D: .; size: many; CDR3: CASSLGLGNIQYF; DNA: TGTGCCAGCAGCTTAGGACTGGGAAACATTCAGTACTTC
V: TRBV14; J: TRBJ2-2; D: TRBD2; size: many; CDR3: CASSSWITSGATPRELFF; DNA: TGTGCCAGCAGCTCATGGATAACTAGCGGGGCTACCCCCCGGGAGCTGTTTTTT
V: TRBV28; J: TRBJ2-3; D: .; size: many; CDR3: CASTPSTDTQYF; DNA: TGTGCCAGCACCCCGTCCACAGATACGCAGTATTTT